This T cell receptor beta chain was sequenced during a study of cytomegalovirus exposure and HLA in healthy donors. Points from the study as a whole: An apparent linkage of common viral pathogens to several of the most significant clusters emerged in a later analysis. Cytomegalovirus association was assigned to more than 150 TCR beta chains.

A multiplex PCR was run with 60 Vbeta primers and 13 Jbeta primers. Sequenced by immunoSEQ multiplex PCR; TCRdb stores in-frame clones only, minus some. The sample contains 130,000 to 150,000 clones, approximately 80% of which appear only once. Worth noting for this clone: Its antigen remains unidentified.

This CDR3 is built from 14 residues. V lost 5 bases to trimming and J lost 1 base, with 9 bases between them. Germline lookup yields CDR1 SGHVS and CDR2 FNYEAQ. V is TRBV7-6 and J is TRBJ1-3; the D is unclear. The sequencing input was PBMCs. The clonotype comes from a woman between 35 and 50 years old in good health and CMV-seronegative. The CDR3 sequence is CASSLGSSGNTIYF. As DNA, the CDR3 is TGTGCCAGCAGCCTAGGGAGTTCTGGAAACACCATATATTTT.